What follows are 28 T cell receptor beta chains derived from one specimen sequenced in a study of cytomegalovirus exposure and HLA in healthy donors. PCR amplification relied on 60 Vbeta primers (plus 13 Jbeta primers). TCRdb's table, derived via immunoSEQ multiplex PCR, lists solely in-frame clones and lacks some. The data contain 140,000 to 150,000 clones, roughly four fifths of them singletons. The sample was PBMCs. The source of these receptors is a man aged 40-49 years in good health and CMV-seropositive.

J is TRBJ2-5 and V is TRBV5-3; 7 nucleotides match TRBD2. TRBV5-3 is an open reading frame whose function is uncertain. The CDR3 totals 18 residues. V trimming: 0 bases; J trimming: 3 bases; junction bases outside the gene matches: 14. CDR3 nucleotide sequence: TGTGCCAGAAGCTTGGTTTCCCTACCCGGCGGGAGTGAAGAGACCCAGTACTTC. Encoded protein: CARSLVSLPGGSEETQYF.

This clone has only a few counts. The CDR3 protein is CASSLEAGGELFF. The CDR3 coding sequence is TGTGCCAGCAGCTTAGAAGCGGGGGGGGAGCTGTTTTTT. The rearrangement uses TRBV7-7 and TRBJ2-2; 7 nucleotides align to TRBD2. Unmatched junction bases numbered 1, after V lost 1 base and J lost 8 bases. CDR1 is SSHAT and CDR2 is FNYEAQ in the germline V gene (reference sequence). The CDR3 extends over 13 amino acids.

The genes are TRBV5-1 and TRBJ1-5; 8 nucleotides line up with TRBD1. Looked up from germline, CDR1 is SGHRS and CDR2 is YFSETQ. The CDR3 totals 21 residues. Trimming took 4 bases from V and 1 from J; bases not matched to a gene: 22. The chain's CDR3 is CASSLPIPGQAIKLSNQPQHF. CDR3 coding DNA: TGCGCCAGCAGCCTCCCGATACCGGGACAGGCGATTAAACTAAGCAATCAGCCCCAGCATTTT. Full variable domain (rest looked up from reference TRBV5-1 and TRBJ1-5): KAGVTQTPRYLIKTRGQQVTLSCSPISGHRSVSWYQQTPGQGLQFLFEYFSETQRNKGNFPGRFSGRQFSNSRSEMNVSTLELGDSALYLCASSLPIPGQAIKLSNQPQHFGDGTRLSIL.

The rearrangement uses TRBV18 and TRBJ1-1; possibly TRBD1 for D (6 bases). This CDR3 is 14 amino acids long. Per the germline V gene, CDR1 is KGHSH and CDR2 is LQKENI. V was pared by 5 bases and J by 5 bases, with 15 bases between. Here the CDR3 DNA reads TGTGCCAGCTCAGGGGAACAGGGTTGGACTGAAGCTTTCTTT. Protein product: CASSGEQGWTEAFF.

V usage is TRBV6-5 and J usage is TRBJ1-2; D unresolved. In germline, CDR1 is MNHEY, CDR2 SVGAGI. V dropped 5 bases and J dropped 1 base, with 8 bases sitting between them. The CDR3 spans 13 residues. DNA of the CDR3: TGTGCCAGCAGTGGCGGACTTAACTATGGCTACACCTTC. This codes for CASSGGLNYGYTF.

V is TRBV7-9 and J is TRBJ2-7; TRBD2 agrees at 8 bases. The ends lost 5 bases at V and 2 bases at J; junction bases unmatched: 8. The V gene's germline CDR1 is SEHNR and CDR2 FQNEAQ (reference sequence). This CDR3 region has 15 residues. CDR3 amino acids: CASSLGAGGTYEQYF. Here the CDR3 DNA reads TGTGCCAGCAGCCTAGGGGCGGGAGGCACCTACGAGCAGTACTTC.

The chain couples TRBV7-2 to TRBJ2-3, with 8 nucleotides matching TRBD2. Germline trimming cut 3 bases from V and 4 bases from J; bases unmatched to any gene: 6. Germline CDR1 reads SGHTA; CDR2 reads FQGNSA. CDR3 length: 15 amino acids. The CDR3, as DNA: TGTGCCAGCAGCTTGCGCGGGAGGTTGGCAGATACGCAGTATTTT. Translating it yields CASSLRGRLADTQYF.

This clone appeared once. V and J are TRBV6-5 and TRBJ2-7; TRBD1 agrees at 7 bases. The CDR3 consists of 16 residues. Per germline, CDR1 MNHEY and CDR2 SVGAGI. J lost 3 bases, V lost 2 bases, and 10 bases had no gene match. The CDR3 DNA reads as TGTGCCAGCAGTTACAAGGGGGCCCCTAGGCTCTACGAGCAGTACTTC. Translating gives CASSYKGAPRLYEQYF.

The chain carries TRBV7-6 and TRBJ2-7, with D possibly matching TRBD2 (5 bases). V dropped 1 base and J dropped 3 bases, with 13 bases sitting between them. The V gene's germline CDR1 is SGHVS and CDR2 FNYEAQ. The CDR3 length is 15 residues. The DNA for the CDR3 is TGTGCCAGCAGCTTAGGGTCCGGGGATCACTACGAGCAGTACTTC. Translated, it gives CASSLGSGDHYEQYF. Based on the CDR3 plus reference TRBV7-6 and TRBJ2-7, the full variable domain is GAGVSQSPRYKVTKRGQDVALRCDPISGHVSLYWYRQALGQGPEFLTYFNYEAQQDKSGLPNDRFSAERPEGSISTLTIQRTEQRDSAMYRCASSLGSGDHYEQYFGPGTRLTVT.

The chain recombines TRBV19 with TRBJ2-4, with TRBD1 matching over 10 bases. Germline assignment: CDR1 LNHDA and CDR2 SQIVND (reference sequence). This CDR3 spans 16 amino acids. V trimming: 0 bases; J trimming: 8 bases; junction bases outside the gene matches: 7. The CDR3 loop reads CASSIDPGQGLDIQYF. The CDR3 DNA sequence: TGTGCCAGTAGTATAGATCCGGGACAGGGGCTTGACATTCAGTACTTC. The complete variable domain, with remaining parts taken from reference TRBV19 and TRBJ2-4, reads DGGITQSPKYLFRKEGQNVTLSCEQNLNHDAMYWYRQDPGQGLRLIYYSQIVNDFQKGDIAEGYSVSREKKESFPLTVTSAQKNPTAFYLCASSIDPGQGLDIQYFGAGTRLSVL.

Regarding this clone: An end of the junction differs from the germline gene, which may be a read error. This chain joins TRBV7-9 and TRBJ2-1; no firm D call. The germline gives CDR1 SEHNR, CDR2 FQNEAQ (reference sequence). This CDR3 region has 15 residues. For the CDR3, the DNA is TGTTCCAGCAGCCCACAGAGTAGCTCCTACAATGAGCAGTTCTTC. The encoded protein is CSSSPQSSSYNEQFF. The variable domain in full, with the rest retrieved from reference TRBV7-9 and TRBJ2-1, is DTGVSQNPRHKITKRGQNVTFRCDPISEHNRLYWYRQTLGQGPEFLTYFQNEAQLEKSRLLSDRFSAERPKGSFSTLEIQRTEQGDSAMYLCSSSPQSSSYNEQFFGPGTRLTVL.

The chain links TRBV6-5 to TRBJ2-7; no firm D call. Germline loops: CDR1 MNHEY, CDR2 SVGAGI. This CDR3 is built from 14 residues. The V gene lost 5 bases and the J gene lost 2 bases, with 13 bases spanning the gap. The CDR3 region has the DNA TGTGCCAGCAGTCACGGTACCCCAACCTACGAGCAGTACTTC. Amino acid sequence: CASSHGTPTYEQYF.

This chain uses TRBV30 with TRBJ2-5; 10 bases agree with TRBD2. Matching the DNA end better, TRBJ2-7 makes the J call doubtful. Germline V gene lookup returns CDR1 GTSNPN and CDR2 SVGIG (reference sequence). This CDR3 region has 17 residues. This chain's CDR3 is CAWSVKNLAGVTHEQYF. CDR3 coding DNA: TGTGCCTGGAGTGTAAAGAATCTAGCGGGAGTTACACACGAGCAGTACTTC.

The V and J genes are TRBV6-5 and TRBJ2-6; D is unclear. Germline CDR1 MNHEY, CDR2 SVGAGI. Trimming removed 7 bases from V and 4 bases from J, with 14 bases in between. This CDR3 has 15 amino acids. The CDR3 region has the DNA TGTGCCAGCACCAGAAGTTTCTCCGGGGCCAACGTCCTGACTTTC. Amino acid sequence: CASTRSFSGANVLTF.

The V call is TRBV6-1, the J call TRBJ1-2; 11 nucleotides align to TRBD1. V gave up 6 bases and J gave up 8 bases; unmatched junction bases: 8. The CDR3 loop spans 14 amino acids. Germline values: CDR1 MNHNS, CDR2 SASEGT. CDR3 region: CASRIGGDRGGYTF. Here the CDR3 DNA reads TGTGCCAGCAGGATTGGGGGGGACAGGGGGGGCTACACCTTC.

This sequence joins TRBV7-6 and TRBJ2-7, with no clear D. Looked up from germline, CDR1 is SGHVS and CDR2 is FNYEAQ. Trimming took off 1 base at V and 5 bases at J, with 9 bases between the two ends. The CDR3 covers 13 residues. Written as DNA, the CDR3 is TGTGCCAGCAGCTTAGAAGGAGTCGACGAGCAGTACTTC. Its protein product is CASSLEGVDEQYF.

This clone was recorded only once. The chain joins TRBV27 to TRBJ1-1; D not resolved. Germline CDR1 is MNHEY and CDR2 is SMNVEV (reference sequence). The CDR3 consists of 11 residues. The V end lost 0 bases, the J end lost 10 bases, and 6 bases lay between the germline ends. The CDR3 loop reads CASSLSQVAFF. The CDR3 DNA sequence: TGTGCCAGCAGTTTATCCCAGGTAGCTTTCTTT.

This clone has more than one count but fewer than ten. The V and J genes are TRBV27 and TRBJ2-7, with 7 bases identical to TRBD2. Looked up from germline, CDR1 is MNHEY and CDR2 is SMNVEV (reference sequence). V trimming: 6 bases; J trimming: 2 bases; junction bases outside the gene matches: 13. The CDR3 length is 16 residues. The CDR3 region has the DNA TGTGCCAGCAGCGGGGGGACCACCCTAAAGACCTACGAGCAGTACTTC. Translation: CASSGGTTLKTYEQYF.

The chain carries TRBV18 and TRBJ1-5, with D perhaps matching TRBD1 (5 bases). The CDR3 is 13 amino acids. V shed 3 bases and J shed 5 bases, with 8 bases lying between them. In germline, CDR1 is KGHSH, CDR2 LQKENI. The CDR3 DNA reads as TGTGCCAGCTCACCGGTACAGGATCAGCCCCAGCATTTT. Translated, it gives CASSPVQDQPQHF.

The rearrangement uses TRBV20-1 and TRBJ2-1; TRBD1 is a possible D gene (5 bases). Per germline, CDR1 DFQATT and CDR2 SNEGSKA (reference sequence). V lost 6 bases and J lost 8, with 11 bases in between. The CDR3 sequence is 11 residues long. Here the CDR3 DNA reads TGCAGTGCCCAGGGTAAGGATGAGCAGTTCTTC. Its translation: CSAQGKDEQFF.

The chain carries TRBV2 and TRBJ1-5; unclear D gene. The CDR3 has 12 amino acids. The germline CDR1 and CDR2 sequences are SNHLY and FYNNEI. Trimming left V 4 bases short and J 11 bases short, with 12 bases between. The chain's CDR3 is CASSVNSEAQHF. CDR3 in DNA: TGTGCCAGCAGTGTAAATAGCGAGGCCCAGCATTTT.

The chain has TRBV27 and TRBJ2-5; 10 bases are shared with TRBD1. The trim removed 8 bases at V and 4 bases at J, leaving 4 bases unmatched. Germline values: CDR1 MNHEY, CDR2 SMNVEV (reference sequence). This CDR3 has 13 amino acids. CDR3 amino acids: CASGGDRGETQYF. In nucleotides, the CDR3 is TGTGCCAGCGGGGGGGACAGGGGAGAGACCCAGTACTTC.

The chain has TRBV11-2 and TRBJ2-5, with unresolved D. V dropped 5 bases and J dropped 3 bases, with 4 bases sitting between them. The CDR3 runs to 11 residues. Looked up from germline, CDR1 is SGHAT and CDR2 is FQNNGV. The CDR3 bases are TGTGCCAGCAGCATAAAAGAGACCCAGTACTTC. This translates into CASSIKETQYF.

This rearrangement joins TRBV19 to TRBJ1-5; D gene unclear. The CDR3 has 16 residues. V was clipped by 7 bases and J by 2 bases, with 18 bases between them. CDR1 is LNHDA, CDR2 SQIVND, per germline (reference sequence). CDR3 DNA: TGTGCCAGTACCCCGCGGGCCGACGGGGGCAATCAGCCCCAGCATTTT. Translating it yields CASTPRADGGNQPQHF.

In its sample, this clone ranks as medium-sized. V gene TRBV2 combines with J gene TRBJ2-2; 11 nucleotides agree with TRBD2. V shed 7 bases and J 5 bases; nucleotides not matched to a gene: 6. Germline V gives CDR1 SNHLY, CDR2 FYNNEI. The CDR3 has 15 amino acids. CDR3 residues: CASNRLAGTTGELFF. The DNA for the CDR3 is TGTGCCAGCAACCGACTAGCGGGGACAACCGGGGAGCTGTTTTTT.

The rearrangement links TRBV7-6 to TRBJ1-5, with D perhaps matching TRBD1 (5 bases). Trimming pared 6 bases from V and 2 bases from J, leaving 14 bases between. The CDR3 length is 15 residues. Germline CDR1 SGHVS, CDR2 FNYEAQ. Here the CDR3 DNA reads TGTGCCAGCAGTTCCGAACGGGGGGGCAATCAGCCCCAGCATTTT. Translated, it gives CASSSERGGNQPQHF. Full variable domain (remainder filled in from reference TRBV7-6 and TRBJ1-5): GAGVSQSPRYKVTKRGQDVALRCDPISGHVSLYWYRQALGQGPEFLTYFNYEAQQDKSGLPNDRFSAERPEGSISTLTIQRTEQRDSAMYRCASSSERGGNQPQHFGDGTRLSIL.

This rearrangement joins TRBV18 to TRBJ2-1; TRBD2 matches 13 bases. CDR3 length: 16 amino acids. V dropped 3 bases and J dropped 7; count of bases not matched to a gene: 6. CDR1 and CDR2 (germline): KGHSH, LQKENI. CDR3: CASSPPGLAGLNEQFF. The DNA of the CDR3 is TGTGCCAGCTCACCCCCGGGACTAGCGGGATTGAATGAGCAGTTCTTC.

V is TRBV5-1 and J is TRBJ1-2; D is perhaps TRBD1 (6 bases). The CDR3 extends over 14 amino acids. CDR1 and CDR2 from the germline V gene are SGHRS and YFSETQ. The V end was cut by 4 bases, the J end by 3 bases, with 13 bases between. The CDR3 region has the DNA TGCGCCAGCAGCCTAGGACAGCAGCACTATGGCTACACCTTC. Translated, it gives CASSLGQQHYGYTF.